This is a list of T cell receptor beta chains from one sample in a study of cytomegalovirus exposure and HLA in healthy donors. Only in-frame clones appear in the TCRdb table, and some are missing; sequencing was by immunoSEQ multiplex PCR. This sample has under 200,000 clones, with about four fifths found just once. Sequences were obtained from PBMCs. The receptors stem from a woman aged 50 to 65 in good health and CMV-seropositive. Each CDR3 is given with its conserved first and last residue. A D gene is named only where the DNA matches it firmly. Clone sizes are given selectively: once, few, many, or a class where the clone is expanded.

D	J	size	V	CDR3	DNA
TRBD1	TRBJ1-5	-	TRBV19	CASSQYRGSNQPQHF	TGTGCCAGTAGTCAATACAGGGGAAGCAATCAGCCCCAGCATTTT
TRBD1	TRBJ1-6	-	TRBV15	CATSRRQGASSPLHF	TGTGCCACCAGCAGACGACAGGGGGCAAGTTCACCCCTCCACTTT
TRBD1	TRBJ2-5	-	TRBV6-5	CASRTTGSYETQYF	TGTGCCAGCAGGACGACAGGGTCCTACGAGACCCAGTACTTC
TRBD2	TRBJ2-3	-	TRBV14	CASSQAGTRSADTQYF	TGTGCCAGCAGCCAAGCAGGGACTAGGTCTGCAGATACGCAGTATTTT
-	TRBJ2-5	-	TRBV27	CASSLSGRGGWETQYF	TGTGCCAGCAGTTTATCAGGAAGGGGGGGTTGGGAGACCCAGTACTTC
-	TRBJ2-7	-	TRBV7-9	CSSSNSPYEQYF	TGTTCCAGCAGTAACAGTCCCTACGAGCAGTACTTC
TRBD1	TRBJ1-2	-	TRBV29-1	CSVRGTGNYGYTF	TGCAGCGTCCGGGGGACAGGGAACTATGGCTACACCTTC
-	TRBJ1-1	-	TRBV11-2	CASSTTMGVFEAFF	TGTGCCAGCAGCACCACGATGGGCGTTTTCGAGGCTTTCTTT
TRBD2	TRBJ2-3	-	TRBV19	CASSMGLAGGQGDTQYF	TGTGCCAGTAGTATGGGACTAGCGGGGGGCCAGGGAGATACGCAGTATTTT
TRBD1	TRBJ2-3	-	TRBV7-9	CASSSTGVHTDTQYF	TGTGCCAGCAGCTCGACAGGGGTACACACAGATACGCAGTATTTT
TRBD1	TRBJ2-1	-	TRBV11-2	CASSLVGQGSGFYNEQFF	TGTGCCAGCAGCTTAGTCGGACAGGGCAGCGGTTTCTACAATGAGCAGTTCTTC
TRBD1	TRBJ1-6	-	TRBV19	CATGTGELGSYNSPLHF	TGTGCCACCGGGACAGGGGAATTGGGCTCCTATAATTCACCCCTCCACTTT
-	TRBJ2-2	-	TRBV15	CATRSSGGTGELFF	TGTGCCACCAGGTCTAGTGGAGGAACCGGGGAGCTGTTTTTT
TRBD1	TRBJ1-2	-	TRBV6-6	CASRRTGGSYGYTF	TGTGCCAGCAGGAGGACAGGGGGCAGCTATGGCTACACCTTC
-	TRBJ2-7	-	TRBV4-1	CASSQEFFYEQYF	TGCGCCAGCAGCCAAGAATTCTTCTACGAGCAGTACTTC
-	TRBJ2-3	few	TRBV7-9	CASSFESGNTQYF	TGTGCCAGCAGCTTTGAGTCGGGGAATACGCAGTATTTT
-	TRBJ2-7	-	TRBV11-1	CASSLAGQSAAEQYF	TGTGCCAGCAGTTTGGCGGGGCAGTCCGCCGCCGAGCAGTACTTC
-	TRBJ2-5	-	TRBV5-4	CASADKTGHETQYF	TGTGCCAGCGCCGACAAAACAGGGCACGAGACCCAGTACTTC
TRBD2	TRBJ2-2	once	TRBV27	CATGRLAGGQGGELFF	TGTGCCACCGGAAGACTAGCGGGGGGGCAGGGCGGGGAGCTGTTTTTT
-	TRBJ2-3	-	TRBV7-2	CASRGASTDTQYF	TGTGCCAGCCGGGGGGCCTCCACAGATACGCAGTATTTT
TRBD1	TRBJ1-6	once	TRBV11-2	CASSLVLGQLDSPLHF	TGTGCCAGCAGCTTAGTATTGGGACAGCTAGATTCACCCCTCCACTTT
TRBD1	TRBJ1-1	-	TRBV28	CASSLDRGGTEAFF	TGTGCCAGCAGTTTGGACAGGGGAGGCACTGAAGCTTTCTTT
TRBD1	TRBJ1-1	-	TRBV19	CASSIPGQGGSEAFF	TGTGCCAGTAGTATACCGGGACAGGGAGGGTCTGAAGCTTTCTTT
-	TRBJ2-3	-	TRBV4-2	CASSQEWGSSTDTQYF	TGTGCCAGCAGCCAAGAATGGGGCTCTAGCACAGATACGCAGTATTTT
TRBD1	TRBJ1-1	few	TRBV7-2	CASSTTPGQGNFF	TGTGCCAGCAGCACAACACCGGGACAGGGAAATTTCTTT
-	TRBJ1-3	-	TRBV4-2	CASSQEADSGNTIYF	TGTGCCAGCAGCCAAGAGGCCGACTCTGGAAACACCATATATTTT
-	TRBJ1-2	once	TRBV28	CASNRVNGYTF	TGTGCCAGCAACAGGGTAAACGGCTACACCTTC
-	TRBJ2-7	-	TRBV9	CASSVGSISYEQYF	TGTGCCAGCAGCGTAGGATCTATTTCCTACGAGCAGTACTTC
TRBD1	TRBJ2-7	-	TRBV10-3	CAISGTGYEQYF	TGTGCCATTTCCGGGACAGGTTACGAGCAGTACTTC
-	TRBJ2-3	-	TRBV5-1	CASSLEGGRITDTQYF	TGCGCCAGCAGCTTGGAGGGAGGTAGGATCACAGATACGCAGTATTTT
-	TRBJ1-5	-	TRBV28	CASSTATGRPYQPQHF	TGTGCCAGCAGTACAGCCACAGGGCGACCCTATCAGCCCCAGCATTTT
-	TRBJ2-1	-	TRBV7-9	CASSLDGGGYTEQFF	TGTGCCAGCAGCTTGGATGGTGGCGGGTACACTGAGCAGTTCTTC
TRBD1	TRBJ1-6	-	TRBV7-2	CASSLETGNNSPLHF	TGTGCCAGCAGCTTAGAGACAGGGAATAATTCACCCCTCCACTTT
-	TRBJ2-3	-	TRBV6-5	CASRVTPLSADTQYF	TGTGCCAGCAGAGTTACCCCTCTCAGCGCAGATACGCAGTATTTT
-	TRBJ1-1	-	TRBV6-6	CASSKQHLNTEAFF	TGTGCCAGCAGTAAACAGCATCTGAACACTGAAGCTTTCTTT
-	TRBJ2-7	few	TRBV2	CASKRTAGYEQYF	TGTGCCAGCAAAAGGACAGCTGGCTACGAGCAGTACTTC
-	TRBJ2-7	-	TRBV28	CATEHSYEQYF	TGTGCCACCGAACACTCCTACGAGCAGTACTTC
TRBD1	TRBJ1-5	-	TRBV10-3	CAITGDRAQPQHF	TGTGCCATCACGGGGGACAGGGCACAGCCCCAGCATTTT
TRBD1	TRBJ1-1	-	TRBV2	CASRRQGAAEAFF	TGTGCCAGCAGGAGACAGGGGGCCGCTGAAGCTTTCTTT
-	TRBJ2-1	-	TRBV9	CASSVGGLDNEQFF	TGTGCCAGCAGCGTAGGGGGGCTTGACAATGAGCAGTTCTTC